This TCR beta chain came from a study of tumor-infiltrating lymphocytes in primary liver carcinoma. TCR beta cDNA was prepared out of 450 to 500 ng total RNA by means of a constant-region primer. Investigators got TCR beta libraries out of three nested multiplex PCR rounds, done with slightly modified ARM-PCR. Running nine to ten cycles apiece, the first two PCR rounds relied on TRBV1-TRBV30 forward primers together with a C-beta reverse primer. TCRdb redid the calling of the multiplex PCR reads with MiXCR, one entry per CDR3 protein. The sample has approximately 88,000 distinct CDR3 sequences; around 68% are singletons. This clonotype was detected a few times. V lost 8 bases and J lost 4; bases outside the gene matches: 10. This CDR3 has 14 residues. Per germline, CDR1 SEHNR and CDR2 FQNEAQ (reference sequence). From about 20-30 mg of unsorted bulk tissue, DNA and RNA were co-extracted together.

This rearrangement joins TRBV7-9 to TRBJ2-5; 7 positions match TRBD2. The sequence came from a man aged 35-49 years with primary liver carcinoma and hepatitis B virus infection. Sequences were obtained from tumor-adjacent normal liver tissue. The CDR3: CASSGGSAGETQYF. In DNA, the CDR3 is TGTGCCAGCTCTGGCGGGAGTGCGGGAGAGACCCAGTACTTC. Looking up the rest from reference TRBV7-9 and TRBJ2-5 gives the full variable domain: DTGVSQNPRHKITKRGQNVTFRCDPISEHNRLYWYRQTLGQGPEFLTYFQNEAQLEKSRLLSDRFSAERPKGSFSTLEIQRTEQGDSAMYLCASSGGSAGETQYFGPGTRLLVL.